This entry is about one TCR beta chain. Its antigen remains unidentified. This sample stems from a study of cytomegalovirus exposure and HLA in healthy donors. The study, taken as a whole, reports: 164 TCR beta chains were listed as cytomegalovirus-associated. TCR clusters originating in the first cohort tended to co-occur in the approximately 120 validation repertoires, according to a later analysis.

Clones were sequenced by immunoSEQ multiplex PCR, and TCRdb holds only the in-frame ones, with some missing. The repertoire includes 200,000 to 250,000 clones, over 80% of them detected once, and more than 13% sits in the top ten. CDR3 size: 12 residues. Germline loops: CDR1 SNHLY, CDR2 FYNNEI. V lost 6 bases to trimming and J lost 9 bases, with 13 bases between them. Sequenced material: PBMCs. The gene calls are TRBV2 and TRBJ2-3, with D perhaps TRBD1 or TRBD2 (5 bases each). The TCR sequence derives from a woman in her twenties or thirties in good health and CMV-seropositive. This chain's CDR3 is CASSSRDATQYF. The CDR3 bases are TGTGCCAGCAGCTCTCGGGACGCCACGCAGTATTTT.